A single sample is the source of the 22 T cell receptor beta chains below, sequenced in a study of blood T cell repertoires in COVID-19. Clones were read by immunoSEQ multiplex PCR, and TCRdb kept only the in-frame ones, dropping some. The profile shows more than 250,000 clones, around 88% of them singletons. The sequenced sample consisted of peripheral blood. The receptors derive from a woman in her twenties or thirties who had recovered from COVID-19.

The chain links TRBV21-1 to TRBJ2-7; the table's D call, TRBD2, has no DNA check behind it. TRBV21-1 is a pseudogene. This CDR3 region has 16 residues. CDR3 sequence reads: CASSKSRTAGSYEQYF. DNA for the CDR3: TGTGCCAGCAGCAAATCGAGAACAGCGGGCTCCTACGAGCAGTACTTC.

J is TRBJ2-7 and V is TRBV5-5, with 7 bases identical to TRBD1. The CDR3 is 12 residues long. Germline CDR1 and CDR2: SGHKS and YYEKEE (reference sequence). V dropped 0 bases and J dropped 6; count of bases not matched to a gene: 0. CDR3 sequence (DNA): TGTGCCAGCAGCTTGGGACAGGGCGAGCAGTACTTC. Amino acid sequence: CASSLGQGEQYF.

The gene calls are TRBV6-1 and TRBJ1-2; D perhaps matches TRBD1 (6 bases). The CDR3 has 17 amino acids. V was pared by 2 bases and J by 4 bases, with 20 bases between. Germline loops: CDR1 MNHNS, CDR2 SASEGT. The CDR3 DNA reads TGTGCCAGCAGTGAAATATACTGGGCAGGGGTCCCCTATGGCTACACCTTC. Its protein product is CASSEIYWAGVPYGYTF.

The rearrangement joins TRBV30 to TRBJ1-3; D unresolved. The V end lost 2 bases, the J end lost 0 bases, and 8 bases lay between the germline ends. Germline V gives CDR1 GTSNPN, CDR2 SVGIG (reference sequence). This CDR3 is 14 amino acids long. The CDR3 sequence: CAWSSHSSGNTIYF. CDR3 nucleotides: TGTGCCTGGAGTTCCCACTCCTCTGGAAACACCATATATTTT.

V and J are TRBV30 and TRBJ1-1; D ambiguous. CDR1 and CDR2 from the germline V gene are GTSNPN and SVGIG (reference sequence). Trimming pared 4 bases from V and 1 base from J, leaving 10 bases between. The CDR3 has 13 residues. In DNA form, the CDR3 reads TGTGCCTGGAATAATCGGGGGAACACTGAAGCTTTCTTT. Translated, it gives CAWNNRGNTEAFF. Full variable domain (missing parts from reference TRBV30 and TRBJ1-1): SQTIHQWPATLVQPVGSPLSLECTVEGTSNPNLYWYRQAAGRGLQLLFYSVGIGQISSEVPQNLSASRPQDRQFILSSKKLLLSDSGFYLCAWNNRGNTEAFFGQGTRLTVV.

V gene TRBV12-5 combines with J gene TRBJ1-1; 8 bases are a match to TRBD1. The V gene's germline CDR1 is LGHNT and CDR2 FRNRAP. CDR3 length: 12 residues. J gave up 7 bases and V 4 bases, and 2 bases lay outside the gene matches. The CDR3 spells CASGWDRHEAFF. CDR3 in DNA: TGTGCTAGTGGTTGGGACAGGCATGAAGCTTTCTTT.

The V call is TRBV6-1, the J call TRBJ2-3; weak D call: TRBD1 (6 bases). The CDR3 spans 16 residues. Germline CDR1 is MNHNS and CDR2 is SASEGT. The V end lost 1 base, the J end lost 5 bases, and 16 bases lay between the germline ends. CDR3 bases: TGTGCCAGCAGTGAAGGGTTCGAGGGGGAAAAAGATACGCAGTATTTT. Translation: CASSEGFEGEKDTQYF.

This clone was counted between two and nine times. Other DNA sequences in the same sample also yield this CDR3. V usage is TRBV18 and J usage is TRBJ1-5; D not certain. V lost 6 bases and J 2 bases, leaving 14 bases between the germline ends. CDR1 is KGHSH and CDR2 is LQKENI in the germline V gene. This CDR3 contains 15 residues. This chain's CDR3 is CASSPDRGGNQPQHF. The CDR3 DNA reads TGTGCCAGCTCCCCCGACCGCGGGGGCAATCAGCCCCAGCATTTT.

The chain uses TRBV27 and TRBJ2-2, with a possible D match to TRBD1 (6 bases). The V and J ends lost 4 bases and 6 bases respectively, with 12 bases between them. This CDR3 comprises 14 residues. Per the germline V gene, CDR1 is MNHEY and CDR2 is SMNVEV (reference sequence). CDR3 region: CASSYTTGAGELFF. In DNA, the CDR3 is TGTGCCAGCAGTTACACGACAGGAGCCGGGGAGCTGTTTTTT.

The chain uses TRBV3-1 (or the pseudogene TRBV3-2) and TRBJ1-2, with D hard to call. Germline CDR1 and CDR2: LGHDT and YNNKEL (reference sequence). The V end was cut by 2 bases, the J end by 4 bases, with 14 bases between. This CDR3 has 15 amino acids. CDR3 bases: TGTGCCAGCAGCCAACCAGGAAGCAGGCTCTATGGCTACACCTTC. It codes for CASSQPGSRLYGYTF.

V is TRBV28 and J is TRBJ2-5; D gene uncertain. The CDR3 runs 18 residues. Trimming took off 5 bases at V and 2 bases at J, with 24 bases between the two ends. Germline CDR1 reads MDHEN; CDR2 reads SYDVKM. The CDR3: CASSLYSLSWRLQETQYF. The CDR3 nucleotides read TGTGCCAGCAGTCTATATTCCCTTAGCTGGCGATTACAAGAGACCCAGTACTTC.

V usage is TRBV10-3 and J usage is TRBJ2-5, with D possibly matching TRBD1 (6 bases). Deletions cut 6 bases from V and 0 bases from J, with 14 bases between. Germline CDR1 ENHRY, CDR2 SYGVKD. The CDR3 has 15 residues. The DNA of the CDR3 is TGTGCCATCAGCGACACAGACAGGAACCAAGAGACCCAGTACTTC. Translating it yields CAISDTDRNQETQYF.

As regards this clone: At the DNA level, this CDR3 is encoded by other sequences in the same sample as well. The chain combines TRBV27 with TRBJ1-2, with D perhaps TRBD1 (5 bases). The germline V gene has CDR1 MNHEY and CDR2 SMNVEV (reference sequence). The V end was cut by 0 bases, the J end by 4 bases, with 6 bases between. This CDR3 region has 13 residues. The CDR3 DNA reads TGTGCCAGCAGTTTATCCACAGGCTATGGCTACACCTTC. Translation: CASSLSTGYGYTF.

The table lists this clone with a count of one. The rearrangement uses TRBV27 and TRBJ1-2, with a possible D match to TRBD1 (5 bases). Germline-derived CDR1 and CDR2 are MNHEY and SMNVEV (reference sequence). V lost 6 bases and J lost 8, with 16 bases in between. This CDR3 spans 13 amino acids. The CDR3 DNA reads as TGTGCCAGCAGATCTGACGGGGGGGAGGGCTACACCTTC. Protein product: CASRSDGGEGYTF.

J is TRBJ2-5 and V is TRBV29-1, with a tentative D call TRBD1 (7 bases). The CDR3 extends over 13 amino acids. Trimming shortened V by 6 bases and J by 1 base, and 12 bases separated the two germline ends. Germline values: CDR1 SQVTM, CDR2 ANQGSEA. The CDR3 loop reads CSVAQGGQETQYF. The CDR3 bases are TGCAGCGTGGCGCAGGGGGGCCAAGAGACCCAGTACTTC.

CDR3 loop: CASSPDRVATEAFF. The CDR3 bases are TGTGCCAGCAGTCCGGACAGGGTAGCCACTGAAGCTTTCTTT. The rearrangement uses TRBV2 and TRBJ1-1, with TRBD1 identical over 8 bases. V shed 5 bases, J shed 4 bases, and the junction held 6 bases outside the gene matches. The CDR3 totals 14 residues. Germline V gene sequence: CDR1 SNHLY, CDR2 FYNNEI.

The rearrangement joins TRBV11-2 to TRBJ1-2; TRBD1 agrees at 7 bases. Germline lookup yields CDR1 SGHAT and CDR2 FQNNGV. This CDR3 is built from 13 residues. J lost 5 bases, V lost 4 bases, and 4 bases had no gene match. The CDR3 is CASSSDRQYGYTF. The DNA of the CDR3 is TGTGCCAGCAGCTCGGACAGGCAATATGGCTACACCTTC.

V gene TRBV27 combines with J gene TRBJ1-2; 9 bases match TRBD1. The CDR3 length is 16 residues. Germline loops: CDR1 MNHEY, CDR2 SMNVEV (reference sequence). The V and J ends lost 6 bases and 5 bases, in that order; junction bases with no gene match: 13. In DNA, the CDR3 is TGTGCCAGCAGCCTAGCCTGGGACAGGGCGCCTTATGGCTACACCTTC. Its protein product is CASSLAWDRAPYGYTF.

V and J are TRBV29-1 and TRBJ1-1, with D maybe TRBD1 (6 bases). V was trimmed by 5 bases and J by 11 bases, leaving 15 bases between them. The CDR3 covers 11 residues. The germline CDR1 and CDR2 sequences are SQVTM and ANQGSEA. In nucleotides, the CDR3 is TGCAGCGTTAACGTAGGGGGTTGGGCTTTCTTT. This sequence encodes CSVNVGGWAFF.

The rearrangement joins TRBV29-1 to TRBJ2-7; D is perhaps TRBD1 (6 bases). CDR3 length: 12 residues. Germline V gene lookup returns CDR1 SQVTM and CDR2 ANQGSEA. Trimming shortened V by 6 bases and J by 6 bases, and 15 bases separated the two germline ends. The CDR3 loop reads CSVVPGASEQYF. In DNA form, the CDR3 reads TGCAGCGTGGTACCAGGGGCTTCCGAGCAGTACTTC.

The chain is built from TRBV4-3 and TRBJ2-7; TRBD2 aligns across 7 bases. The CDR3 is 14 amino acids. The V and J ends lost 4 bases and 5 bases, in that order; junction bases with no gene match: 8. The germline V gene has CDR1 LGHNA and CDR2 YSLEER. The CDR3 DNA is TGCGCCAGCAGCCTGGAGCTAGCGGCCAACGAGCAGTACTTC. Translation gives CASSLELAANEQYF.

The rearrangement joins TRBV5-6 to TRBJ2-7, with TRBD1 matching 8 bases. This CDR3 comprises 14 residues. With V trimmed by 3 bases and J by 3 bases, 5 bases remained unmatched. Looked up from germline, CDR1 is SGHDT and CDR2 is YYEEEE. The CDR3 DNA is TGTGCCAGCAGCTCGACAGGGGAGATCTACGAGCAGTACTTC. Encoded protein: CASSSTGEIYEQYF.